This T cell receptor (beta chain) was identified in a study of cytomegalovirus exposure and HLA in healthy donors. Regarding the study as a whole: Previous analysis showed most TCR beta V segments were productive about 87% or about 30% of the time. Presence/absence analyses took donor sequencing depth as roughly uniform. When a later analysis was performed, an Asian-associated ancestry cluster reportedly had fewer N-insertions than the approximately 690-donor mean.

Researchers ran the PCR with 60 Vbeta and 13 Jbeta primers. Method: immunoSEQ multiplex PCR; TCRdb's copy keeps in-frame clones and lacks some. The table lists 100,000 to 150,000 clones, around four fifths of them singletons. The germline V gene encodes CDR1 LNHDA and CDR2 SQIVND (reference sequence). V lost 6 bases and J lost 3, with 12 bases in between. CDR3 size: 14 residues. Comments on this clone: The antigen is not known.

The TCR originated in a man aged 25 to 45 in good health and CMV-seropositive. The sequenced sample was PBMCs. The chain has TRBV19 and TRBJ2-1; a weak D match, TRBD2 (6 bases). The CDR3 DNA reads as TGTGCCAGTAGACTGCGGGATGGCTACAATGAGCAGTTCTTC. Amino acids: CASRLRDGYNEQFF.